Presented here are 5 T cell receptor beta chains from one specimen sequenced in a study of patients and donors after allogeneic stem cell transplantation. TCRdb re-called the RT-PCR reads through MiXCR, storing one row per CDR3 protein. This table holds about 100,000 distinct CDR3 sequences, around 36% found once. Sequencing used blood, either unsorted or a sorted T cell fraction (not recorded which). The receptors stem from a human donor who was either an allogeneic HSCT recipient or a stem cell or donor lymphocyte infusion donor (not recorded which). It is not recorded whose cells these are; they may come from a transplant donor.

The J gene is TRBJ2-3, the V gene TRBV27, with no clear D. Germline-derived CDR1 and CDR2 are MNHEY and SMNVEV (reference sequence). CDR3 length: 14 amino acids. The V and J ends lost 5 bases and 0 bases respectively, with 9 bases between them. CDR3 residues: CASSRIRSTDTQYF. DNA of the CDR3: TGTGCCAGCAGTCGGATACGGAGCACAGATACGCAGTATTTT.

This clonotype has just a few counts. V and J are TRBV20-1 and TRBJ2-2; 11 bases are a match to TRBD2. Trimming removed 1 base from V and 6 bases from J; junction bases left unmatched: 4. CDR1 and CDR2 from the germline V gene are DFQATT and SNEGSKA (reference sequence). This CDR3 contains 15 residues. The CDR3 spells CSARVSGRAPGELFF. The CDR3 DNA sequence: TGCAGTGCTAGAGTTAGCGGGAGGGCCCCCGGGGAGCTGTTTTTT.

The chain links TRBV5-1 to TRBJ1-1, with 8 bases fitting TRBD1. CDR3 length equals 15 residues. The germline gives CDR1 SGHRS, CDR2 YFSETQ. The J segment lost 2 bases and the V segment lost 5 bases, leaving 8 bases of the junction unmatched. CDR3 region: CASRIDRGLNTEAFF. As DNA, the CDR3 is TGCGCCAGCAGGATTGACAGGGGTTTAAACACTGAAGCTTTCTTT. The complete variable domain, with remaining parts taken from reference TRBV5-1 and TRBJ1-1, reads KAGVTQTPRYLIKTRGQQVTLSCSPISGHRSVSWYQQTPGQGLQFLFEYFSETQRNKGNFPGRFSGRQFSNSRSEMNVSTLELGDSALYLCASRIDRGLNTEAFFGQGTRLTVV.

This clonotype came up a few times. CDR3 amino acids: CASSLDSLNTEAFF. CDR3 nucleotides: TGTGCCAGCAGTTTGGACAGCCTAAACACTGAAGCTTTCTTT. The V call is TRBV27, the J call TRBJ1-1; D may be TRBD1 (6 bases). This CDR3 is built from 14 residues. Trimming cost V 3 bases and J 2 bases, with 10 bases left between them. In germline, CDR1 is MNHEY, CDR2 SMNVEV (reference sequence).

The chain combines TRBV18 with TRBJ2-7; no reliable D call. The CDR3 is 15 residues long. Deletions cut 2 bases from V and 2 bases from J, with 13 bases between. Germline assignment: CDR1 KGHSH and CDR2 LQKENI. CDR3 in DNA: TGTGCCAGCTCACCATTCAAACTCCCCCCCTACGAGCAGTACTTC. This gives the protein CASSPFKLPPYEQYF.